The clone carrying this TCR beta chain was found once. The data were taken from a study of control samples from healthy donors and cancer patients. This CDR3 region has 14 residues. Using immunoSEQ multiplex PCR, the repertoire was profiled, and TCRdb retains in-frame clones only, with some absent. The data hold about 170,000 clones, with around 95% observed a single time. The chain links TRBV21-1 to TRBJ1-2. TRBV21-1 is termed a pseudogene. This TCR was sampled from a woman aged 60-75 years in good health. The specimen was blood. The DNA of the CDR3 is TGTGCCAGCAGCAAAGTGGCGGCCCGCTATGGCTACACCTTC. This translates into CASSKVAARYGYTF.